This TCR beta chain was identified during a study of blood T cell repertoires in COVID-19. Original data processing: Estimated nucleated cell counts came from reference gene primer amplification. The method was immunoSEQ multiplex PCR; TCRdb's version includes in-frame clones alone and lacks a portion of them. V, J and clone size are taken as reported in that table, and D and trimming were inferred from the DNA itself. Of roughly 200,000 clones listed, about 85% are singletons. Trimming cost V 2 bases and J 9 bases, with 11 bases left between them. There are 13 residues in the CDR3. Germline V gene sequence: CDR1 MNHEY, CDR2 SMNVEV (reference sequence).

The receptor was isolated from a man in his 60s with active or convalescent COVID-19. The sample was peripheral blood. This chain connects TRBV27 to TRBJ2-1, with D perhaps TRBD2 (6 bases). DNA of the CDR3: TGTGCCAGCAGTTTAGGTTTCGGGAGTGAGCAGTTCTTC. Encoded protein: CASSLGFGSEQFF.